Sequencing of this T cell receptor beta chain was carried out in a study of blood T cell repertoires in COVID-19. Study-wide context: From T cells, B-cell-depleted T cells, or PBMCs came the material, which was cDNA or gDNA.

Germline CDR1 is DFQATT and CDR2 is SNEGSKA (reference sequence). The CDR3 is 11 residues long. Measured with immunoSEQ multiplex PCR; TCRdb has only the in-frame clones, and not every one. The sample includes about 130,000 clones, about 80% of them seen just once. The clonotype originates from a man in his forties with active or convalescent COVID-19. The sequenced sample was peripheral blood. The V call is TRBV20-1, the J call TRBJ1-1; D is perhaps TRBD1 (5 bases). The CDR3 spells CRGDSNTEAFF. The CDR3 DNA is TGCAGAGGTGACAGTAACACTGAAGCTTTCTTT.